Listed here are 2 T cell receptor beta chains from one sample, sequenced in a study of T-cell memory formation after mild COVID-19. One entry per CDR3 protein, called by TCRdb with MiXCR from the 5' RACE reads. The sample consists of fewer than 350,000 distinct CDR3 sequences, over 15% of them appearing once. Sequenced sample: PBMCs or a T cell subset sorted from them (not recorded which). These receptors were taken from a man aged 18 to 30 who had mild COVID-19 (a few samples of this study predate the infection). Cell type and time point are not known.

The chain recombines TRBV5-1 with TRBJ2-3, with D unresolved. Trimming took 0 bases from V and 6 from J, leaving 20 bases between them. The CDR3 is 17 residues long. Looked up from germline, CDR1 is SGHRS and CDR2 is YFSETQ. This CDR3 reads CASSLAYSGVGMDTQYF. The CDR3 nucleotides are TGCGCCAGCAGCTTGGCCTACAGTGGAGTAGGGATGGATACGCAGTATTTT.

The gene calls are TRBV10-3 and TRBJ2-3; no firm D call. V lost 5 bases, J lost 1 base, and 13 bases lay in between. Germline V gene sequence: CDR1 ENHRY, CDR2 SYGVKD. The CDR3 runs 15 residues. DNA of the CDR3: TGTGCCATCAGTTTAACGGTCGATCGCACAGATACGCAGTATTTT. It is translated as CAISLTVDRTDTQYF.